The 8 T cell receptor beta chains in this list originate from one sample, sequenced in a study of blood T cell repertoires in COVID-19. Profiling relied on immunoSEQ multiplex PCR, and the TCRdb table lists in-frame clones only, not all of them. The data show over 110,000 clones, about 91% seen once. Sequenced input: peripheral blood. The source of these receptors is a human donor in a cohort sampled during active COVID-19.

This clone has a single count. Here the CDR3 reads CASSRDRGRGGYTF. CDR3 nucleotide sequence: TGTGCCAGCAGCCGGGACAGGGGGCGGGGTGGCTACACCTTC. This chain connects TRBV5-6 to TRBJ1-2, with 12 nucleotides matching TRBD1. The J segment lost 7 bases and the V segment lost 4 bases, leaving 5 bases of the junction unmatched. The germline V gene encodes CDR1 SGHDT and CDR2 YYEEEE. This CDR3 is 14 amino acids long.

The chain uses TRBV5-1 and TRBJ1-1; 9 positions match TRBD1. The germline CDR1 and CDR2 sequences are SGHRS and YFSETQ. V lost 8 bases and J lost 1; bases outside the gene matches: 9. The CDR3 has 15 residues. The CDR3 nucleotides are TGCGCCAGTACCAACAGGGGGCTAGGGAACACTGAAGCTTTCTTT. Its translation: CASTNRGLGNTEAFF.

The chain's CDR3 is CASSTNRGVLAFGQGWGGYTF. CDR3 sequence (DNA): TGTGCCAGCAGCACGAATAGGGGAGTGCTCGCTTTTGGACAGGGGTGGGGTGGCTACACCTTC. The chain recombines TRBV21-1 with TRBJ1-2; TRBD1, the D gene given by the table, was not confirmed from the DNA. TRBV21-1 is classified as a pseudogene. The CDR3 totals 21 residues.

The count of this clone is one. The rearrangement uses TRBV24-1 and TRBJ1-2; tentative D call: TRBD1 (6 bases). In germline, CDR1 is KGHDR, CDR2 SFDVKD. There are 15 residues in the CDR3. The V end lost 4 bases, the J end lost 6 bases, and 17 bases lay between the germline ends. The CDR3 bases are TGTGCCACCAGTGACTCTAGGGCAGGGGATAATGGCTACACCTTC. Encoded protein: CATSDSRAGDNGYTF.

The chain carries TRBV12-3 or TRBV12-4 and TRBJ1-5; D remains unclear. This CDR3 spans 13 amino acids. The V and J ends lost 4 bases and 5 bases respectively, with 9 bases between them. The CDR3 DNA reads TGTGCCAGCAGTTCTAGAGAGTATCAGCCCCAGCATTTT. Its protein product is CASSSREYQPQHF.

The chain is built from TRBV15 and TRBJ1-2; no reliable D call. Germline CDR1 and CDR2: LNHNV and YYDKDF (reference sequence). V shed 1 base and J shed 8 bases, with 11 bases lying between them. The CDR3 length is 13 residues. CDR3 sequence (DNA): TGTGCCACCAGCAGAGTCGAGGGAGACGGCTACACCTTC. It specifies CATSRVEGDGYTF.

The V gene is TRBV5-4, the J gene TRBJ1-4; a weak D match, TRBD1 (6 bases). Germline CDR1 SGHNT, CDR2 YYREEE (reference sequence). The CDR3 consists of 15 residues. Trimming cost V 0 bases and J 8 bases, with 14 bases left between them. The CDR3, as DNA: TGTGCCAGCAGCTTGGCCGGGGGGCGGAGGGAAAAACTGTTTTTT. Translated: CASSLAGGRREKLFF. Full variable domain (rest looked up from reference TRBV5-4 and TRBJ1-4): ETGVTQSPTHLIKTRGQQVTLRCSSQSGHNTVSWYQQALGQGPQFIFQYYREEENGRGNFPPRFSGLQFPNYSSELNVNALELDDSALYLCASSLAGGRREKLFFGSGTQLSVL.

The V and J genes are TRBV29-1 and TRBJ2-7; no definite D call. The V gene's germline CDR1 is SQVTM and CDR2 ANQGSEA. V lost 5 bases, J lost 1 base, and 6 bases lay in between. This CDR3 contains 11 residues. DNA of the CDR3: TGCAGCGTTACATGGTCCTACGAGCAGTACTTC. Protein sequence: CSVTWSYEQYF.